Following are 32 T cell receptor beta chains from one sample sequenced in a study of blood T cell repertoires in COVID-19 (dated by TCRdb to about 2020). Receptor libraries were prepared by the immunoSEQ multiplex PCR assay. TCRdb provides this immuneACCESS table in a form limited to in-frame rearrangements. Some clones are lacking; in checked studies, under half of them reflect an unresolved V gene, and why the rest are absent is not known. This sample gives about 150,000 clones in total; roughly 88% of them show up just once. 0.63% of the sample belongs to the ten largest clones. Specimen: peripheral blood. The receptors come from a man in his sixties with COVID-19, enrolled during active disease.

The chain recombines TRBV5-1 with TRBJ2-5, with a tentative D call TRBD1 (6 bases). Germline values: CDR1 SGHRS, CDR2 YFSETQ. This CDR3 has 13 residues. Between the trimmed V and J ends, which lost 4 bases and 5 bases, there was a span of 12 bases. The DNA for the CDR3 is TGCGCCAGCAGCGAACAGGGTTCGGAGACCCAGTACTTC. The encoded protein is CASSEQGSETQYF. Filled out from reference TRBV5-1 and TRBJ2-5, the complete variable domain reads KAGVTQTPRYLIKTRGQQVTLSCSPISGHRSVSWYQQTPGQGLQFLFEYFSETQRNKGNFPGRFSGRQFSNSRSEMNVSTLELGDSALYLCASSEQGSETQYFGPGTRLLVL.

This chain connects TRBV6-5 to TRBJ2-3; 9 bases are shared with TRBD1. The CDR3 length is 15 residues. The germline V gene has CDR1 MNHEY and CDR2 SVGAGI. Trimming took 2 bases from V and 7 from J; bases not matched to a gene: 7. In nucleotides, the CDR3 is TGTGCCAGCAGTTACGCGGACAGGGGTCCAAATACGCAGTATTTT. Its protein product is CASSYADRGPNTQYF.

The chain has TRBV6-5 and TRBJ1-5; D is undetermined. The V gene's germline CDR1 is MNHEY and CDR2 SVGAGI. Trimming cost V 8 bases and J 0 bases, with 8 bases left between them. The CDR3 is 13 residues long. Here the CDR3 reads CASADYSNQPQHF. The CDR3 bases are TGTGCCAGCGCAGATTATAGCAATCAGCCCCAGCATTTT.

This chain connects TRBV3-1 (or the pseudogene TRBV3-2) to TRBJ2-7, with TRBD1 matching over 9 bases. CDR3 size: 14 residues. Germline CDR1 LGHDT, CDR2 YNNKEL (reference sequence). Germline trimming cut 2 bases from V and 6 bases from J; bases unmatched to any gene: 5. The CDR3 loop is CASSQRNRGLEQYF. The CDR3 DNA reads TGTGCCAGCAGCCAACGAAACAGGGGGCTCGAGCAGTACTTC.

V usage is TRBV7-9 and J usage is TRBJ2-5, with a possible D match to TRBD1 (6 bases). Germline V lookup: CDR1 SEHNR, CDR2 FQNEAQ (reference sequence). This CDR3 is 14 amino acids long. The germline V and J ends were trimmed by 1 base and 0 bases, with 6 bases remaining between them. The CDR3 nucleotides are TGTGCCAGCAGCTTAGGGGGGCACCAAGAGACCCAGTACTTC. As protein: CASSLGGHQETQYF.

This chain connects TRBV18 to TRBJ1-1, with TRBD1 matching over 8 bases. Germline V CDR1 and CDR2: KGHSH, LQKENI. Germline trimming cut 3 bases from V and 4 bases from J; bases unmatched to any gene: 4. This CDR3 comprises 14 residues. This CDR3 is CASSPPGGRTEAFF. The CDR3, as DNA: TGTGCCAGCTCACCGCCAGGGGGCCGCACTGAAGCTTTCTTT.

The chain links TRBV9 to TRBJ2-3, with a possible D match to TRBD2 (7 bases). Trimming took 3 bases from V and 3 from J, leaving 17 bases between them. This CDR3 contains 16 residues. The germline V gene encodes CDR1 SGDLS and CDR2 YYNGEE. CDR3 bases: TGTGCCAGCAGCGCCTTAGGGGGGGGCGGGACAGATACGCAGTATTTT. It is translated as CASSALGGGGTDTQYF.

The chain has TRBV27 and TRBJ1-2, with D possibly being TRBD1 (6 bases). CDR3 length: 15 residues. Germline V lookup: CDR1 MNHEY, CDR2 SMNVEV (reference sequence). The V and J ends lost 1 base and 1 base respectively, with 10 bases between them. As DNA, the CDR3 is TGTGCCAGCAGTTTATGGGGGCCTAATAACTATGGCTACACCTTC. It specifies CASSLWGPNNYGYTF.

Written as DNA, the CDR3 is TGTGCCTGGAGTCCAGGGGTGCTGTCCTACAATGAGCAGTTCTTC. This gives the protein CAWSPGVLSYNEQFF. The rearrangement joins TRBV30 to TRBJ2-1; possibly TRBD1 for D (6 bases). The CDR3 length is 15 residues. Germline V lookup: CDR1 GTSNPN, CDR2 SVGIG (reference sequence). V lost 2 bases, J lost 1 base, and 12 bases lay in between.

The chain links TRBV5-1 to TRBJ2-5, with TRBD1 identical over 9 bases. V shed 5 bases, J shed 4 bases, and the junction held 9 bases outside the gene matches. Looked up from germline, CDR1 is SGHRS and CDR2 is YFSETQ. The CDR3 runs to 15 residues. The CDR3 nucleotides are TGCGCCAGCAGGAATGGACAGGGGATGAGAGAGACCCAGTACTTC. Protein: CASRNGQGMRETQYF.

This clone was observed a handful of times. The rearrangement uses TRBV12-3 or TRBV12-4 and TRBJ1-1; D possibly corresponds to TRBD1 (6 bases). Trimming shortened V by 3 bases and J by 5 bases, and 7 bases separated the two germline ends. The CDR3 contains 12 residues. The CDR3: CASSFGQTEAFF. CDR3 coding DNA: TGTGCCAGCAGTTTTGGACAGACTGAAGCTTTCTTT.

V usage is TRBV2 and J usage is TRBJ1-5, with D possibly matching TRBD1 (6 bases). The CDR3 is 15 residues long. Per germline, CDR1 SNHLY and CDR2 FYNNEI. The V gene lost 6 bases and the J gene lost 0 bases, with 12 bases spanning the gap. The CDR3: CASRGQQYSNQPQHF. CDR3 nucleotide sequence: TGTGCCAGCAGAGGACAGCAATATAGCAATCAGCCCCAGCATTTT.

The chain combines TRBV11-3 with TRBJ1-6; D remains ambiguous. Germline CDR1 is SGHNT and CDR2 is YENEEA. This CDR3 region has 16 residues. Deletions cut 5 bases from V and 0 bases from J, with 11 bases between. CDR3 nucleotide sequence: TGTGCCAGCAGCCCCCCTTCGAGCTCCTATAATTCACCCCTCCACTTT. This translates into CASSPPSSSYNSPLHF.

The V gene is TRBV15, the J gene TRBJ1-6; D call uncertain. This CDR3 comprises 14 residues. Trimming removed 1 base at V and 8 bases at J, with 9 bases between. CDR1 LNHNV and CDR2 YYDKDF come from the germline V gene (reference sequence). Here the CDR3 reads CATSRVYGDSPLHF. In DNA, the CDR3 is TGTGCCACCAGCAGAGTATACGGAGATTCACCCCTCCACTTT.

This chain joins TRBV30 and TRBJ1-4; D is possibly TRBD1 (6 bases). This CDR3 has 10 amino acids. CDR1 and CDR2 (germline): GTSNPN, SVGIG (reference sequence). V lost 4 bases to trimming and J lost 10 bases, with 7 bases between them. The CDR3 DNA is TGTGCCTGGAAGGACAGAAAACTGTTTTTT. This sequence encodes CAWKDRKLFF.

This chain links TRBV20-1 with TRBJ2-7; tentative D call: TRBD2 (6 bases). Trimming removed 3 bases from V and 0 bases from J, with 12 bases in between. This CDR3 has 14 residues. Germline assignment: CDR1 DFQATT and CDR2 SNEGSKA (reference sequence). The CDR3 nucleotides are TGCAGTGCTAGTAAGGAGGGCCTCTCCTACGAGCAGTACTTC. Protein: CSASKEGLSYEQYF.

The genes are TRBV7-2 and TRBJ2-7; 7 nucleotides align to TRBD2. With 5 bases clipped from V and 0 bases from J, the junction kept 7 bases outside the gene matches. From germline, CDR1 is SGHTA and CDR2 FQGNSA. The CDR3 length is 15 residues. The CDR3 bases are TGTGCCAGCAGCACGGCCGGGACTAACTCCTACGAGCAGTACTTC. It translates to CASSTAGTNSYEQYF.

The chain carries TRBV2 and TRBJ2-1; weak D call: TRBD2 (6 bases). The CDR3 spans 14 residues. V lost 6 bases and J lost 2, with 11 bases in between. Germline assignment: CDR1 SNHLY and CDR2 FYNNEI. The CDR3 region is CASREGWAYNEQFF. Written as DNA, the CDR3 is TGTGCCAGCAGGGAGGGCTGGGCCTACAATGAGCAGTTCTTC.

The chain carries TRBV24-1 and TRBJ2-1; 7 nucleotides line up with TRBD1. There are 16 residues in the CDR3. CDR1 is KGHDR and CDR2 is SFDVKD in the germline V gene. After removal of 6 bases from V and 5 bases from J, the junction contained 12 bases not matched to a gene. CDR3 amino acids: CATSKTGAPLNNEQFF. In DNA, the CDR3 is TGTGCCACCAGTAAAACAGGGGCCCCCCTGAACAATGAGCAGTTCTTC.

DNA for the CDR3: TGTGCCAGCAGCTCATTGGACACTATAACAGATACGCAGTATTTT. Translating gives CASSSLDTITDTQYF. The V gene is TRBV11-3, the J gene TRBJ2-3; D may be TRBD1 (5 bases). Germline lookup yields CDR1 SGHNT and CDR2 YENEEA. Between the trimmed V and J ends, which lost 4 bases and 3 bases, there was a span of 14 bases. The CDR3 has 15 amino acids. Using reference TRBV11-3 and TRBJ2-3 for the parts outside the CDR3, the full variable domain is EAGVVQSPRYKIIEKKQPVAFWCNPISGHNTLYWYLQNLGQGPELLIRYENEEAVDDSQLPKDRFSAERLKGVDSTLKIQPAELGDSAVYLCASSSLDTITDTQYFGPGTRLTVL.

This chain links TRBV16 with TRBJ1-5; 7 bases match TRBD1. The CDR3 consists of 16 residues. V lost 0 bases, J lost 2 bases, and 4 bases stayed unmatched. Germline V gives CDR1 KGHSY, CDR2 FQNENV. In nucleotides, the CDR3 is TGTGCCAGCAGCCAATCTCACAGGGGTGGCAATCAGCCCCAGCATTTT. Translated: CASSQSHRGGNQPQHF.

This chain links TRBV6-2 or TRBV6-3 with TRBJ2-7; TRBD2 aligns across 10 bases. Germline V CDR1 and CDR2: MNHEY, SVGEGT. CDR3 size: 16 residues. Losses at the gene ends were 5 bases for V and 0 bases for J; bases not matched to a gene: 7. In nucleotides, the CDR3 is TGTGCCAGCAGTAGACCTAGGACTAGCGGCTCCTACGAGCAGTACTTC. It specifies CASSRPRTSGSYEQYF.

The V call is TRBV6-5, the J call TRBJ1-6, with 7 bases lining up with TRBD1. V was clipped by 6 bases and J by 12 bases; unmatched bases: 11. The germline gives CDR1 MNHEY, CDR2 SVGAGI. This CDR3 has 14 residues. The CDR3 loop is CASRSDRDSIPLHF. CDR3 DNA: TGTGCCAGCAGGAGCGACAGGGATTCGATACCCCTCCACTTT.

The V gene is TRBV7-2, the J gene TRBJ2-4, with 8 bases identical to TRBD1. V trimming: 2 bases; J trimming: 3 bases; junction bases outside the gene matches: 9. CDR1 and CDR2 (germline): SGHTA, FQGNSA. The CDR3 contains 17 residues. CDR3: CASSLRGQGAGKNIQYF. The CDR3 DNA is TGTGCCAGCAGCTTAAGGGGCCAGGGGGCGGGCAAAAACATTCAGTACTTC. The full variable domain, with the rest looked up from reference TRBV7-2 and TRBJ2-4, is GAGVSQSPSNKVTEKGKDVELRCDPISGHTALYWYRQSLGQGLEFLIYFQGNSAPDKSGLPSDRFSAERTGGSVSTLTIQRTQQEDSAVYLCASSLRGQGAGKNIQYFGAGTRLSVL.

The chain combines TRBV25-1 with TRBJ1-6; D uncertain. CDR3 size: 15 residues. Trimming cost V 5 bases and J 7 bases, with 15 bases left between them. Germline CDR1 reads MGHDK; CDR2 reads SYGVNS. The CDR3 region has the DNA TGTGCCAGCAGTAGTATGGGAGGCCAGAATTCACCCCTCCACTTT. This gives the protein CASSSMGGQNSPLHF.

The chain combines TRBV5-3 with TRBJ1-2; 8 bases are shared with TRBD1. TRBV5-3 is designated an ORF whose function remains uncertain. The CDR3 length is 18 residues. The V segment lost 4 bases and the J segment 6 bases; nucleotides outside the gene matches: 20. The CDR3 reads CARSVGQGPFRQDDGYTF. CDR3 nucleotide sequence: TGTGCCAGAAGCGTAGGACAGGGACCATTCCGACAGGACGATGGCTACACCTTC.

The chain employs TRBV14 and TRBJ1-6; D gene ambiguous. The CDR3 covers 15 residues. CDR1 is SGHDN and CDR2 is FVKESK in the germline V gene. Trimming took off 1 base at V and 7 bases at J, with 11 bases between the two ends. The CDR3 DNA is TGTGCCAGCAGCCAAGTTAGGGCGGGAAATTCACCCCTCCACTTT. Translating it yields CASSQVRAGNSPLHF.

This rearrangement joins TRBV18 to TRBJ2-3, with D uncertain. The V end lost 0 bases, the J end lost 0 bases, and 10 bases lay between the germline ends. CDR1 KGHSH and CDR2 LQKENI come from the germline V gene. The CDR3 consists of 16 residues. CDR3 residues: CASSPPNSPSTDTQYF. In DNA form, the CDR3 reads TGTGCCAGCTCACCACCGAACAGCCCAAGCACAGATACGCAGTATTTT.

Details on this clone: This sample includes further DNA sequences coding for the same CDR3. The DNA of the CDR3 is TGTGCCAGCAGTTTAGGCCGGGAGGGGAGCAATCAGCCCCAGCATTTT. Translated, it gives CASSLGREGSNQPQHF. The chain carries TRBV28 and TRBJ1-5, with D perhaps matching TRBD1 (5 bases). The germline V and J ends were trimmed by 2 bases and 1 base, with 12 bases remaining between them. Germline assignment: CDR1 MDHEN and CDR2 SYDVKM. The CDR3 sequence is 16 residues long.

The rearrangement uses TRBV29-1 and TRBJ2-5, with 10 bases matching TRBD1. Germline loops: CDR1 SQVTM, CDR2 ANQGSEA. V was pared by 3 bases and J by 5 bases, with 0 bases of the junction left unmatched. The CDR3 length is 12 residues. The CDR3 region has the DNA TGCAGCGTTGAGGGACAGGGGGAGACCCAGTACTTC. Protein sequence: CSVEGQGETQYF.

The DNA of the CDR3 is TGTGCCAGCAGCCAAGGAGCGGGAGGGCCCGAGCAGTTCTTC. Its protein product is CASSQGAGGPEQFF. V gene TRBV3-1 (or the pseudogene TRBV3-2) combines with J gene TRBJ2-1, with 10 bases aligning to TRBD2. Unmatched junction bases numbered 4, after V lost 1 base and J lost 10 bases. In germline, CDR1 is LGHDT, CDR2 YNNKEL (reference sequence). The CDR3 runs 14 residues.

The count of this clone is one. The chain uses TRBV10-2 and TRBJ2-1, with 8 bases that match TRBD2. From germline, CDR1 is WSHSY and CDR2 SAAADI. After removal of 0 bases from V and 7 bases from J, the junction contained 8 bases not matched to a gene. This CDR3 spans 16 amino acids. In DNA form, the CDR3 reads TGCGCCAGCAGTGAGTCGCCGGGGGGGGGCCTGAATGAGCAGTTCTTC. Its translation: CASSESPGGGLNEQFF.